Detailed here is one TCR beta chain. Generated by immunoSEQ multiplex PCR, the TCRdb table keeps only in-frame clones and is missing some. The table has about 50,000 clones, less than 85% seen once; the top ten hold approximately 15%. This entry comes from a study of blood T cell repertoires in COVID-19. Study context: In each case, the material was cDNA or gDNA derived from T cells, B-cell-depleted T cells, or PBMCs.

Trimming pared 0 bases from V and 5 bases from J, leaving 17 bases between. Germline V gene sequence: CDR1 SGHNT, CDR2 YYREEE (reference sequence). The CDR3 runs to 16 residues. Sequenced: peripheral blood. The V call is TRBV5-4, the J call TRBJ1-1; D remains unclear. This clonotype originated in a man between 65 and 85 years old with active COVID-19. For the CDR3, the DNA is TGTGCCAGCAGCTTGGAAGGCCGGGATTCTACAACTGAAGCTTTCTTT. It encodes CASSLEGRDSTTEAFF.